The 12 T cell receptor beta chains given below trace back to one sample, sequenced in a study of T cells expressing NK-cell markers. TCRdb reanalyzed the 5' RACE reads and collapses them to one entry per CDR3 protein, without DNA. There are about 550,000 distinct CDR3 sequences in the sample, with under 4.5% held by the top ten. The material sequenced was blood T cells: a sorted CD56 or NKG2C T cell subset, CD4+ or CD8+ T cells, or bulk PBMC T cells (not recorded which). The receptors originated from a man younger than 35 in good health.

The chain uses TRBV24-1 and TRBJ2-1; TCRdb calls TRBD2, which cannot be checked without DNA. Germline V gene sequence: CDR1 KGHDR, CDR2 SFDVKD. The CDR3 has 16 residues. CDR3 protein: CATSEFSGRGHNEQFF.

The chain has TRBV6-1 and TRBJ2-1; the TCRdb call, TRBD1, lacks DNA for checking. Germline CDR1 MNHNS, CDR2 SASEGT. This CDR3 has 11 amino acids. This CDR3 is CASSELTGEFF.

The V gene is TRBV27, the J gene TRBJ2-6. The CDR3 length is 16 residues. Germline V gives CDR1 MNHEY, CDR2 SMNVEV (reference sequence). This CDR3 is CASSWRPFSGANVLTF.

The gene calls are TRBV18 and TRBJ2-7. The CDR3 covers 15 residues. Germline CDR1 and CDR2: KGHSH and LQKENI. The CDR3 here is CASSPASSFGYEQYF.

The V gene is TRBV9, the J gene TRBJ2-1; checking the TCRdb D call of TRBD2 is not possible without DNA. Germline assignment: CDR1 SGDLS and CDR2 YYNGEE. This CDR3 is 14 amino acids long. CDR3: CASSVGWGLERQFF. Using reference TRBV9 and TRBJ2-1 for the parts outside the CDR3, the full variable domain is DSGVTQTPKHLITATGQRVTLRCSPRSGDLSVYWYQQSLDQGLQFLIQYYNGEERAKGNILERFSAQQFPDLHSELNLSSLELGDSALYFCASSVGWGLERQFFGPGTRLTVL.

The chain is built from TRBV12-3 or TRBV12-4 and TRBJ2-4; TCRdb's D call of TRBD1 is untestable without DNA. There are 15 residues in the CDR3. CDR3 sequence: CASSSTGQVRNIQYF.

The CDR3 is CAWRWATDTQYF. This chain links TRBV30 with TRBJ2-3. Germline loops: CDR1 GTSNPN, CDR2 SVGIG (reference sequence). The CDR3 totals 12 residues.

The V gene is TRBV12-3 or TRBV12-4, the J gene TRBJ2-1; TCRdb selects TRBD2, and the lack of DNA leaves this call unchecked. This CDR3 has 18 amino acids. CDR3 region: CASSLGTSGSSTYNEQFF.

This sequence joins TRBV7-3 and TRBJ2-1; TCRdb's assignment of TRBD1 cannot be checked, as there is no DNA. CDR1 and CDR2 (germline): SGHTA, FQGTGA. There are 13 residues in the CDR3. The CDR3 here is CASSPTRRSEQFF.

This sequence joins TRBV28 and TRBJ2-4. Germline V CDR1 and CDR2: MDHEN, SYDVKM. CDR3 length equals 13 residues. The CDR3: CASGDFAKNIQYF.

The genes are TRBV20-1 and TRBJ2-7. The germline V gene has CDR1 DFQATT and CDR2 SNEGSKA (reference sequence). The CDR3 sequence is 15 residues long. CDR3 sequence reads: CSARDRYGNSYEQYF.

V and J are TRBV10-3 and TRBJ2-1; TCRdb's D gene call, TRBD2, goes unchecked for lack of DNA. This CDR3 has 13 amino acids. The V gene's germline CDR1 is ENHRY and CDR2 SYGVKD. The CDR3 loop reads CAIRRGTSNEQFF.